This section outlines one T cell receptor beta chain sequence together with its context. This record belongs to a study of cytomegalovirus exposure and HLA in healthy donors. The junction had 13 bases not matched to a gene; V was cut back by 2 bases and J by 6 bases. The CDR3 totals 17 residues. Germline CDR1 is MNHNS and CDR2 is SASEGT. The PCR contained 60 Vbeta and 13 Jbeta primers. Profiling relied on immunoSEQ multiplex PCR, and the TCRdb table lists in-frame clones only, not all of them. This repertoire shows approximately 160,000 clones, more than 65% found once; its top ten account for approximately 1.6%.

This sequence originates from a male donor in good health and CMV-seronegative. The sample taken for sequencing was PBMCs. The chain uses TRBV6-1 and TRBJ2-3; 8 positions agree with TRBD2. CDR3 nucleotides: TGTGCCAGCAGTGAAAGTTGGCCGGGGGGGGCCCGGGATACGCAGTATTTT. Residues: CASSESWPGGARDTQYF.